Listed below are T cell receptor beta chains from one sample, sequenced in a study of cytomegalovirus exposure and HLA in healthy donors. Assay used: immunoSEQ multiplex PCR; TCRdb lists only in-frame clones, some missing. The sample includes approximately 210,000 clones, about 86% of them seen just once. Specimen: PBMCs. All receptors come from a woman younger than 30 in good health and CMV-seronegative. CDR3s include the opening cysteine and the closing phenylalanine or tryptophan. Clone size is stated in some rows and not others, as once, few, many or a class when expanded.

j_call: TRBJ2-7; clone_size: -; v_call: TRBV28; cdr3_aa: CASRLGTGTGSYEQYF
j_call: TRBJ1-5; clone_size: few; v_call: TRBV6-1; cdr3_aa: CASSEFWTQNQPQHF
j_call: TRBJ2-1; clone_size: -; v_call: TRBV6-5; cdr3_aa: CASSLQAGVRHEQFF
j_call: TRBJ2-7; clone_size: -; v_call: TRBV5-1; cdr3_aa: CASSFQLGTGHYEQYF
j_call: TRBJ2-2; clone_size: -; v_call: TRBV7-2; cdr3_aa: CASTLGLKNTGELFF
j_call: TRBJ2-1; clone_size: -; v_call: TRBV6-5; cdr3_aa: CASSYTGQGYNEQFF
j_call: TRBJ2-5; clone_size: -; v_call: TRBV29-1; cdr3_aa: CSVEPQGQLQETQYF
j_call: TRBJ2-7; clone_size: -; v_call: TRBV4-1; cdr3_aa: CASSQAPPGLAGGSSYEQYF
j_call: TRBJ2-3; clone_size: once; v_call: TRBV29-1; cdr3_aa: CSVGRGQLPRDTQYF
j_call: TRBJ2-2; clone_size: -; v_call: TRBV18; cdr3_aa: CASSPVANTGELFF
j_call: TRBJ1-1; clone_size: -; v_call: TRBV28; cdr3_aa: CASTLRRGNAEAFF
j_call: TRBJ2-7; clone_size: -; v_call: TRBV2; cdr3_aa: CASSEALRTYEQYF
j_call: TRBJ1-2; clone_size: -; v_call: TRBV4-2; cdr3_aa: CASSQGGGRGARGYTF
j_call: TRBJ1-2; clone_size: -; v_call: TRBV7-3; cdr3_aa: CASSPRGGGNYGYTF
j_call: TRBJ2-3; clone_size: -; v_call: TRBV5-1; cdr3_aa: CASRSSGMRPDTQYF
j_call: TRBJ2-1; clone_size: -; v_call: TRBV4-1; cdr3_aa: CASSQRRLADNEQFF
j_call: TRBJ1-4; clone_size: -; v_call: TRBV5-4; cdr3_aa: CASSSGGQLATNEKLFF
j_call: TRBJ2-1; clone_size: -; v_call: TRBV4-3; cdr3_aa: CASSQGQGPYNEQFF
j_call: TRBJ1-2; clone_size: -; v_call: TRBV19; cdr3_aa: CASRSRGSAGYGYTF
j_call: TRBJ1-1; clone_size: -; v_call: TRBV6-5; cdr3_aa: CASSYYGQGSEAFF
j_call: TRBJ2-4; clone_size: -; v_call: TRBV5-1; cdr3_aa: CASSLGDSKNIQYF
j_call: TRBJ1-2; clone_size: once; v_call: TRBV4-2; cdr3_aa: CASSQERGISYGYTF